This T cell receptor beta chain was recorded in a study of blood T cells in healthy people across ages (dated by TCRdb to about 2015). Background for the entire study: In model experiments, roughly one uniquely barcoded TCR beta cDNA molecule per two T cells was captured by template switching. For two donors (one aged 18 to 30 and one aged 80 or older), the study analyzed two additional independent replicas of 1 million unique cDNA reads from the same blood draw. To avoid experimental bias, donors of different ages were spread randomly across the sequencing lanes. Four age groups were formed from the donors: young (average 16 years), middle-aged (roughly 38), aged (about 62) and long-lived (roughly 81). To track age-related changes in TCR beta repertoire diversity, the study relied on deep sequencing normalized with unique cDNA molecular identifiers. Summary of the overall study and its limitations: Since profiling was done on bulk unsorted PBMCs, naive and antigen-experienced compartments could not be conclusively compared. The percentage of naive T cells measured by flow cytometry correlated strongly with observed TCR beta diversity. As age increased, observed TCR beta diversity per million T cells dropped in a roughly linear way, and a significant reduction was already evident by age 40. The long-lived group showed more naive CD4+ T cells, fewer expanded clones and increased TCR diversity than the aged group, suggesting age selection. Because the CMV infection status of the donors was unknown, age-related changes in expanded clonotypes may potentially have been confounded. Estimates of total diversity based on one million sequenced T cells were regarded as lower bounds and as underestimates.

The germline V gene supplies CDR1 SGHDT and CDR2 YYEEEE. Counted from cysteine to phenylalanine, this CDR3 has 16 amino acids. Only the CDR3 DNA stays, 48 bases, in frame from base 1. V loses 1 base, J loses 5 bases, and the germline ends lie 16 bases apart. Concerning this clonotype itself: No antigen is known for it. Nothing much larger sits one base from this clone, and base qualities are not available.

Library generation was performed with 5' RACE. TCRdb lists the instrument as Illumina HiSeq 2500. The second PCR ran for roughly 7 to 12 cycles and used a J-beta primer mix along with a sample-barcoded 5' primer. A template-switch 5' adaptor carrying 12 random nucleotides introduced a unique molecular identifier onto each TCR beta cDNA molecule. At least 3 million CDR3-containing paired-end reads were obtained from each sample. First-strand cDNA was synthesized from all RNA with the Mint cDNA synthesis kit, primed by a TRBC-specific oligonucleotide. All cDNA was treated with uracil-DNA glycosylase and then went through a first 18-cycle PCR with the universal primers M1SS and BC2_uni_R. Under the source paper's analysis protocol: For normalization, 1 million high-quality reads were randomly selected from each sample, with every read carrying a distinct molecular identifier. Instead of being binned into consensus sequences, reads that shared molecular identifiers were thrown out. MiTCR, with a Q25 quality threshold and the strictest error-elimination algorithm, was used for CDR3 identification, clonotype clustering and error correction. A nonparametric unseen species model with Euler transformation was used to estimate a lower bound on total TCR beta diversity. Starting from the raw public reads, TCRdb applied fastp trimming at Q25, assembled clones with MiXCR and retained in-frame beta chains. Merged by CDR3 protein, the rows form single entries marked with the most common genes and DNA. These V and J calls originate from TCRdb's pipeline instead of the authors' own analysis. This sample is represented by some 1,500,000 distinct CDR3 sequences; less than 45% of them were singletons. Over 3.5% of the sample goes to the ten largest clones.

The donors were around 39 Caucasian individuals from Russia, aged about 6 to 95 years, who were systemically healthy. Ten milliliters of peripheral blood were drawn from each donor into EDTA-treated Vacutainer tubes. Ficoll-Paque density-gradient centrifugation was used to isolate PBMCs, with at least 7 million obtained per sample. Trizol reagent was used to extract total RNA from the PBMCs, yielding at least 5.5 micrograms per sample. For every donor, flow cytometry on a PBMC aliquot measured the percentage of naive CD45RAhigh/CD27high T cells. The sample consisted of blood. The sequence derives from a woman aged 18-30 years in good health. The chain is encoded by TRBV5-6 joined to TRBJ1-5; the D gene is possibly TRBD1, with 6 bases matching. The DNA sequence reads TGTGCCAGCAGCTTGAGCGGACAGCTCCCATATCAGCCCCAGCATTTT. Protein translation: CASSLSGQLPYQPQHF.